This TCR beta chain emerged from a study of CD8 T cells in Susac syndrome. An input of about 0.45 to 1 ug of RNA was subjected to reverse transcription using random hexamers. MiXCR, applied by TCRdb to the immunoSEQ multiplex PCR reads, yields one record per CDR3 protein. Here the sample spans 95,000 to 150,000 distinct CDR3 sequences, 96% being singletons. CDR3 length: 16 amino acids. Germline CDR1 reads SGHTA; CDR2 reads FQGNSA. After removal of 4 bases from V and 4 bases from J, the junction contained 7 bases not matched to a gene. The receptor's source is a human donor with Susac syndrome. Specimen: CD4+ T cells from PBMCs. The chain uses TRBV7-2 and TRBJ2-5; 12 bases match TRBD2. This CDR3 reads CASSSEGGLAGETQYF. The CDR3 bases are TGTGCCAGCAGCTCCGAGGGGGGACTAGCGGGAGAGACCCAGTACTTC.